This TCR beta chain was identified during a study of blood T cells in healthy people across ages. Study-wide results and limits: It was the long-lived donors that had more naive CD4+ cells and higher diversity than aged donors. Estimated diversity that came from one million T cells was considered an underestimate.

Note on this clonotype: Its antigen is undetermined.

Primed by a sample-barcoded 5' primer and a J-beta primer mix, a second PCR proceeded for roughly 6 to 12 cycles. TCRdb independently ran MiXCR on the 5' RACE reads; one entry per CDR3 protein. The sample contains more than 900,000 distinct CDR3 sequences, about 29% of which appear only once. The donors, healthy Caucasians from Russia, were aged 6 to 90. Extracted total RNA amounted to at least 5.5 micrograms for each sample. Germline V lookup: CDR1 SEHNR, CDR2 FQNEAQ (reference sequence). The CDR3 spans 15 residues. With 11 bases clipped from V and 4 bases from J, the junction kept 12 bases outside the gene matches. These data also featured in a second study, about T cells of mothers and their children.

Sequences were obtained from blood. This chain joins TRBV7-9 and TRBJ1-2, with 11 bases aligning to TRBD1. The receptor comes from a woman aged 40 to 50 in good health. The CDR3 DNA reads TGTGCCGGCACTCAATCCGGACAGGGGGCCTATGGCTACACCTTC. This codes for CAGTQSGQGAYGYTF.